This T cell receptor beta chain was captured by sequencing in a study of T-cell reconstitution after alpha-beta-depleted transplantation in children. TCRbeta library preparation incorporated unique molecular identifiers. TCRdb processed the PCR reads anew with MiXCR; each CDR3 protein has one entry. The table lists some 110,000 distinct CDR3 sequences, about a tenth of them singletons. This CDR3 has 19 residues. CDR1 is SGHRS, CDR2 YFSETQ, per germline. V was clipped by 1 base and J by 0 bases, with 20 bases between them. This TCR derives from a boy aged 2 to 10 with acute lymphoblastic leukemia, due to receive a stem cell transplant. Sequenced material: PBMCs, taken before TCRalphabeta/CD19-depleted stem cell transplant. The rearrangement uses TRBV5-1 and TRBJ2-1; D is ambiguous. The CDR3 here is CASSLMGSLPLGSYNEQFF. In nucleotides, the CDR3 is TGCGCCAGCAGCTTGATGGGTTCGCTACCTTTGGGCTCCTACAATGAGCAGTTCTTC.